This T cell receptor beta chain comes out of a study of control samples from healthy donors and cancer patients. Method: immunoSEQ multiplex PCR; TCRdb's copy keeps in-frame clones and lacks some. The top ten clones hold approximately 1.8% of a sample with roughly 190,000 clones, about 91% of them seen once. This clonotype was sampled from a man aged 30 to 39 in good health. The sample comprised blood.

In DNA form, the CDR3 reads TGTGCCAGCAGTGAAGCACGGGGGCCCTACGAGCAGTACTTC. This codes for CASSEARGPYEQYF. The gene calls are TRBV6-1 and TRBJ2-7; D assignment may be TRBD1 or TRBD2 (6 bases each). The CDR3 spans 14 residues. The germline V and J ends were trimmed by 0 bases and 2 bases, with 8 bases remaining between them. CDR1 and CDR2 from the germline V gene are MNHNS and SASEGT.